The 18 T cell receptor beta chains presented below share a single source sample, sequenced in a study of Ad26.COV2.S vaccination and SARS-CoV-2 variants (dated by TCRdb to 2020 to 2022). Libraries were prepared through the immunoSEQ multiplex PCR assay. The immuneACCESS repertoire file appears here via TCRdb, limited to in-frame rearrangements. These files lack a portion of the clones; in checked studies, under half of the deficit traces to unresolved V genes, and the cause of the others is not known. The sample yields about 410,000 clones; 88% were counted once. The ten top clones hold under 4% of the sample. This sample's treatment or condition label indicates: roughly 20 received Ad26.COV2.S at low or high dose, single or two shots; 5 received placebo; per-sample allocation not given. Repertoires of vaccine and placebo recipients were sequenced from samples taken on day 63 after the first injection.

Source: peripheral blood, taken in a trial of Ad26.COV2.S vaccine versus placebo. The receptors were gathered from a person aged 18 to 65 who received the Ad26.COV2.S COVID-19 vaccine or a placebo.

V gene TRBV11-2 combines with J gene TRBJ2-7; D call uncertain. V was trimmed by 1 base and J by 5 bases, leaving 9 bases between them. The CDR3 contains 13 residues. CDR1 is SGHAT, CDR2 FQNNGV, per germline. The CDR3 sequence: CASSLGIFDEQYF. CDR3 in DNA: TGTGCCAGCAGCTTAGGTATTTTCGACGAGCAGTACTTC.

The rearrangement links TRBV5-4 to TRBJ2-7; 7 bases fit TRBD1. The CDR3 consists of 13 residues. Trimming cost V 4 bases and J 3 bases; bases outside gene matches: 4. Germline V gene lookup returns CDR1 SGHNT and CDR2 YYREEE (reference sequence). Here the CDR3 DNA reads TGTGCCAGCAGCGGGGACAGCGACTACGAGCAGTACTTC. Residues: CASSGDSDYEQYF.

CDR3 residues: CASSLSQYYGYTF. The CDR3, as DNA: TGTGCCAGCAGTTTATCCCAGTACTATGGCTACACCTTC. The rearrangement uses TRBV12-3 or TRBV12-4 and TRBJ1-2; D is ambiguous. This CDR3 is 13 amino acids long. The germline V and J ends were trimmed by 2 bases and 3 bases, with 7 bases remaining between them.

This chain connects TRBV5-4 to TRBJ2-2, with D hard to call. The V end lost 4 bases, the J end lost 5 bases, and 18 bases lay between the germline ends. Germline assignment: CDR1 SGHNT and CDR2 YYREEE (reference sequence). The CDR3 spans 16 residues. In DNA, the CDR3 is TGTGCCAGCAGCCCGTTTTTCGAAAAGGGAACCGGGGAGCTGTTTTTT. This translates into CASSPFFEKGTGELFF.

The chain couples TRBV30 to TRBJ1-6; 10 nucleotides agree with TRBD1. The V gene's germline CDR1 is GTSNPN and CDR2 SVGIG (reference sequence). This CDR3 is 13 amino acids long. The V segment lost 5 bases and the J segment 9 bases; nucleotides outside the gene matches: 4. The CDR3 protein is CAWAGTGASPLHF. The CDR3 DNA is TGTGCCTGGGCCGGGACAGGGGCTTCACCCCTCCACTTT.

This clone has only a few counts. The chain couples TRBV5-5 to TRBJ1-5; D remains unclear. CDR3 size: 14 residues. CDR1 is SGHKS and CDR2 is YYEKEE in the germline V gene (reference sequence). V lost 2 bases, J lost 3 bases, and 9 bases lay in between. CDR3 region: CASSFFELNQPQHF. CDR3 DNA: TGTGCCAGCAGCTTCTTCGAACTCAATCAGCCCCAGCATTTT.

This chain links TRBV5-1 with TRBJ1-1; D is possibly TRBD1 (6 bases). The CDR3 loop spans 15 amino acids. The V end was cut by 0 bases, the J end by 1 base, with 10 bases between. The V gene's germline CDR1 is SGHRS and CDR2 YFSETQ. The CDR3 protein is CASSLGAGENTEAFF. In DNA form, the CDR3 reads TGCGCCAGCAGCTTGGGGGCAGGGGAGAACACTGAAGCTTTCTTT.

V gene TRBV18 combines with J gene TRBJ1-6; no clear D gene. Germline lookup yields CDR1 KGHSH and CDR2 LQKENI. V was cut by 0 bases and J by 6 bases, with 6 bases left in between. CDR3 length: 14 residues. The CDR3 nucleotides read TGTGCCAGCTCACCACCCGTTCCTAATTCACCCCTCCACTTT. It yields the protein CASSPPVPNSPLHF.

The rearrangement links TRBV28 to TRBJ2-1; TRBD2 is a possible D gene (7 bases). Per germline, CDR1 MDHEN and CDR2 SYDVKM. V was trimmed by 8 bases and J by 6 bases, leaving 20 bases between them. This CDR3 is 15 amino acids long. The DNA for the CDR3 is TGTGCCAGCCGGGGCGGGGGCCCTTCTTTCAATGAGCAGTTCTTC. Amino acid sequence: CASRGGGPSFNEQFF.

The genes are TRBV7-9 and TRBJ2-1; tentatively, D is TRBD1 (6 bases). The germline CDR1 and CDR2 sequences are SEHNR and FQNEAQ (reference sequence). The CDR3 runs 13 residues. V lost 8 bases to trimming and J lost 4 bases, with 12 bases between them. The CDR3 DNA follows: TGTGCCAGCGGGGGCGAGGGTTACAATGAGCAGTTCTTC. Its translation is CASGGEGYNEQFF. Full variable domain (remainder filled in from reference TRBV7-9 and TRBJ2-1): DTGVSQNPRHKITKRGQNVTFRCDPISEHNRLYWYRQTLGQGPEFLTYFQNEAQLEKSRLLSDRFSAERPKGSFSTLEIQRTEQGDSAMYLCASGGEGYNEQFFGPGTRLTVL.

The chain is built from TRBV10-1 and TRBJ2-1; possible D gene TRBD1, 5 bases. CDR1 and CDR2 from the germline V gene are WNHNN and SYGVQD (reference sequence). This CDR3 has 15 residues. Trimming pared 2 bases from V and 4 bases from J, leaving 12 bases between. In DNA, the CDR3 is TGCGCCAGCAGTGAGAGGCAGGGCCAATACAATGAGCAGTTCTTC. Protein: CASSERQGQYNEQFF.

CDR3 nucleotide sequence: TGTGCCAGCAGCGTGGGACAGATGAGCTCCTATAATTCACCCCTCCACTTT. Translation gives CASSVGQMSSYNSPLHF. The rearrangement uses TRBV7-8 and TRBJ1-6; 7 positions agree with TRBD1. This CDR3 region has 17 residues. The germline gives CDR1 SGHVS, CDR2 FQNEAQ. The V and J ends lost 5 bases and 0 bases, in that order; junction bases with no gene match: 7.

The rearrangement uses TRBV2 and TRBJ1-2, with TRBD1 matching over 9 bases. Germline V gene sequence: CDR1 SNHLY, CDR2 FYNNEI. The CDR3 runs to 14 residues. V shed 7 bases, J shed 6 bases, and the junction held 9 bases outside the gene matches. This CDR3 reads CASNLPGTGNGYTF. The CDR3 DNA is TGTGCCAGCAATCTTCCCGGGACAGGGAATGGCTACACCTTC. The complete variable domain, with remaining parts taken from reference TRBV2 and TRBJ1-2, reads EPEVTQTPSHQVTQMGQEVILRCVPISNHLYFYWYRQILGQKVEFLVSFYNNEISEKSEIFDDQFSVERPDGSNFTLKIRSTKLEDSAMYFCASNLPGTGNGYTFGSGTRLTVV.

The V call is TRBV7-2, the J call TRBJ2-1; 7 bases align to TRBD1. V lost 2 bases and J lost 0; bases outside the gene matches: 7. Germline loops: CDR1 SGHTA, CDR2 FQGNSA. This CDR3 spans 17 amino acids. CDR3 protein: CASSLSRDSTSYNEQFF. The CDR3 DNA is TGTGCCAGCAGCTTAAGCCGGGACAGTACCTCCTACAATGAGCAGTTCTTC. Complete variable domain (other parts from reference TRBV7-2 and TRBJ2-1): GAGVSQSPSNKVTEKGKDVELRCDPISGHTALYWYRQSLGQGLEFLIYFQGNSAPDKSGLPSDRFSAERTGGSVSTLTIQRTQQEDSAVYLCASSLSRDSTSYNEQFFGPGTRLTVL.

The chain combines TRBV4-2 with TRBJ2-2; D gene unclear. The CDR3 sequence is 16 residues long. The V end lost 4 bases, the J end lost 0 bases, and 12 bases lay between the germline ends. CDR1 and CDR2 from the germline V gene are LGHNA and YNFKEQ. The CDR3 loop is CASSPEDESNTGELFF. CDR3 bases: TGTGCCAGCAGCCCAGAGGATGAATCGAACACCGGGGAGCTGTTTTTT.

V is TRBV7-2 and J is TRBJ2-5; no clear D gene. V was cut by 5 bases and J by 2 bases, with 9 bases left in between. Germline V gene lookup returns CDR1 SGHTA and CDR2 FQGNSA. CDR3 length: 13 amino acids. The CDR3 region is CASSPSRQETQYF. CDR3 nucleotide sequence: TGTGCCAGCAGCCCCTCGAGGCAAGAGACCCAGTACTTC.

The gene calls are TRBV7-2 and TRBJ1-2, with 9 bases lining up with TRBD1. The CDR3 is made up of 16 amino acids. V shed 3 bases and J 7 bases; nucleotides not matched to a gene: 12. Germline V lookup: CDR1 SGHTA, CDR2 FQGNSA. The CDR3 DNA follows: TGTGCCAGCAGCTTCCCTTTACGGGACAGGGTTCTTGGCTACACCTTC. Its translation: CASSFPLRDRVLGYTF.

The chain uses TRBV12-5 and TRBJ1-1; 7 bases map to TRBD1. The CDR3 is 17 residues long. Per germline, CDR1 LGHNT and CDR2 FRNRAP. The V segment lost 3 bases and the J segment 4 bases; nucleotides outside the gene matches: 14. The CDR3 coding sequence is TGTGCTAGTGGTTTCCACGAGGGGGCGCGATCTGTCACTGAAGCTTTCTTT. Its translation: CASGFHEGARSVTEAFF.